This TCR beta chain appears in the sequencing data of a study of shared clonotypes between healthy human individuals (dated by TCRdb to the early 2020s). Turning to the overall study: The cohort comprised a couple of women and a few men aged 18 to 49 years. Each donor's leukapheresis produced roughly between roughly 0.94 and 9.5 billion PBMCs. Different laboratories and diverse techniques were used to prepare libraries and sequence TCR repertoires, to increase sequencing depth and limit assay-specific biases. Per donor, three plates each were used for CD4 naive and CD4 memory, two for CD8 naive, and one for CD8 memory. Blood TCR repertoires of roughly five healthy adults were deeply sequenced to estimate repertoire size and the extent of clonotype sharing between individuals.

Using the deep immunoSEQ assay, TCR CDR3 regions were amplified from genomic DNA by multiplex PCR. Extracted genomic DNA from each cell subset was spread evenly across all wells of several immunoSEQ 96-well plates, with each plate serving as a replicate. Each replicate PCR for sorted subsets received 200 ng genomic DNA, equal to about 30,000 T cell genomes. Purified libraries were quantified with a Qubit 3.0 fluorometer, sized on a Bioanalyzer 2100, and re-quantified with the KAPA Library Quantification kit. A separate single-read 150-cycle Illumina NextSeq 550 flow cell was used to sequence each immunoSEQ 96-well plate. Regarding the original processing steps: The immunoSEQ output contained only junctional sequences without quality scores, so filtering could not match that applied to full-length reads. Sequences were annotated with PyIR, a Python wrapper for IgBLAST v1.9, and V/J genes and CDR3 were assigned using IMGT germline references. Any read was removed if the V/J assignment was weak (E-value above 1e-6), the CDR3 was missing, or the read contained stop codons, out-of-frame junctions, or ambiguous translated residues. V3J clonotypes were defined as sequences sharing the same inferred V gene, J gene, and CDR3 amino acid sequence. Percentage overlap between repertoires was calculated by dividing the number of shared unique clonotypes by the size of the smaller repertoire. Repertoire richness was assessed with RTK rarefaction, the Chao1 estimator, and Recon v2.1 estimates of unobserved clonotypes. OLGA was used to compute generation probabilities for all TCRbeta clonotypes that the gDNA method yielded from a few donors. In its TCRdb copy, this immuneACCESS table keeps in-frame sequences only and misses some clones. Where compared with another copy, unresolved V genes explain less than half of these, and the others have no known cause. The DNA was the basis for D and trimming; V, J and clone size are from that table. Here the sample has about 2 million clones; 85% to 95% occur a single time. Of the sample, more than 0.95% is held by the ten largest clones.

Clipping removes 6 bases from V and 5 bases from J, with 6 as the unmatched junction base count. The CDR3 holds 13 amino acids from the cysteine to the phenylalanine. The sequence is cut down to CDR3 DNA, 39 bases in frame from base 1. The germline V gene encodes CDR1 ENHRY and CDR2 SYGVKD. The investigation overall reported the following: Pairwise subsampling led to the expectation that sequencing depth would affect the degree of clonotype sharing among donors. Only blood was sampled, and tissue TCR repertoires likely differ from those in blood. Around 5.4% of naive CD4, around 3.5% of naive CD8, about 2.4% of memory CD4, and more than 0.35% of memory CD8 clonotypes were shared across a handful of donors. Incomplete sequencing was indicated by rarefaction of sorted-subset datasets, despite the large sequencing depth. Naive subsets generally had larger estimated clonotype richness than memory subsets. Higher generation probabilities were observed for clonotypes shared by all four sorted-subset donors than for non-shared clonotypes. The small number of donors limited the genetic and exposure-history diversity represented.

For the CD8 naive samples, CD45RO-negative cells were positively selected for CCR7, yielding a CD45RA+CCR7+ population from which TemRA cells were excluded. The donors were healthy, HIV-negative adults who had no recently reported acute infections or vaccinations. Only Caucasian adults living in Nashville, Tennessee, USA were represented among the donors. Blood was collected by leukapheresis, and PBMCs were isolated by Ficoll-Histopaque density gradient centrifugation and then cryopreserved in liquid nitrogen vapor phase. Analytical flow cytometry was used to check the purity and quantity of each magnetically sorted T cell population. Each sorted fraction had its genomic DNA isolated and then quantified by UV absorbance on a Nanodrop 2000c. As concerns this clone: Its binding antigen is unknown. No base qualities exist here, and no much larger clone lies one base off it.

Recombination linked TRBV10-3 to TRBJ1-1; 7 bases in the middle match TRBD1. This sequence was found in a man between 18 and 35 years old in good health. The sequenced sample was naive CD8+ T cells sorted from blood. The sample's cell subset or site label, decoded: CD45RA+CCR7+. Here the CDR3 is given as CAIRSDRDTEAFF. Here is the DNA: TGTGCCATCAGGTCCGACAGGGATACTGAAGCTTTCTTT.